Presented here are 30 T cell receptor beta chains from one specimen sequenced in a study of blood T cells in healthy people across ages. A sample-barcoded 5' primer and a J-beta primer mix were used in a second PCR of roughly 6 to 11 cycles. One entry per CDR3 protein results from TCRdb running MiXCR on the 5' RACE reads. The sample lists 1.2 million to 1.5 million distinct CDR3 sequences, 42% occurring once. The sample consisted of blood. The source of these receptors is a woman between 18 and 29 years old in good health.

This clonotype was detected only a few times. V and J are TRBV6-6 and TRBJ1-2, with D perhaps TRBD1 (6 bases). This CDR3 comprises 15 residues. Trimming stripped 0 bases from V and 4 bases from J, with 12 bases between. Per germline, CDR1 MNHNY and CDR2 SVGAGI (reference sequence). This chain's CDR3 is CASSYSTGPPYGYTF. DNA for the CDR3: TGTGCCAGCAGTTACTCGACAGGTCCTCCCTATGGCTACACCTTC.

The V and J genes are TRBV9 and TRBJ2-3; D gene ambiguous. V was cut by 4 bases and J by 3 bases, with 18 bases left in between. Germline V CDR1 and CDR2: SGDLS, YYNGEE. CDR3 length equals 16 residues. The chain's CDR3 is CASSPSTLSLTDTQYF. The CDR3 region has the DNA TGTGCCAGCAGCCCGTCTACCCTTTCCTTGACAGATACGCAGTATTTT.

This clonotype was counted a few times. The V and J genes are TRBV5-5 and TRBJ2-7, with D maybe TRBD1 (5 bases). The ends were cut back, 0 bases at V and 6 bases at J, with 10 bases in the middle. CDR3 length equals 13 residues. The V gene's germline CDR1 is SGHKS and CDR2 YYEKEE (reference sequence). The CDR3 DNA reads TGTGCCAGCAGCTTGGAACAGGTGGGCGAGCAGTACTTC. Translating gives CASSLEQVGEQYF.

Only a few counts were recorded for this clonotype. This chain joins TRBV28 and TRBJ1-2; D is undetermined. The CDR3 length is 13 residues. The germline V gene encodes CDR1 MDHEN and CDR2 SYDVKM. Deletions cut 2 bases from V and 3 bases from J, with 7 bases between. The CDR3 protein is CASSLHRDYGYTF. The CDR3 DNA follows: TGTGCCAGCAGTTTACACCGGGACTATGGCTACACCTTC.

The genes are TRBV6-9 and TRBJ1-1; maybe TRBD1 (5 bases). This CDR3 has 16 residues. With 5 bases removed from V and 1 base from J, the gap between germline ends came to 17 bases. CDR1 and CDR2 (germline): MNHGY, SVAAGI. CDR3 sequence reads: CASSRPFRTPNTEAFF. The CDR3, as DNA: TGTGCCAGCAGTCGACCCTTCAGGACACCGAACACTGAAGCTTTCTTT.

This sequence joins TRBV3-1 and TRBJ2-7, with 12 positions matching TRBD2. Per the germline V gene, CDR1 is LGHDT and CDR2 is YNNKEL (reference sequence). Unmatched junction bases numbered 19, after V lost 0 bases and J lost 7 bases. This CDR3 contains 20 residues. DNA for the CDR3: TGTGCCAGCAGCCAAGATACGAGACTAGCGGGAGTTACCTCCTACAATGAGCAGTACTTC. Translation: CASSQDTRLAGVTSYNEQYF.

This clonotype was recorded many times. The rearrangement links TRBV7-6 to TRBJ1-6; TRBD1 matches at 9 bases. V lost 5 bases and J lost 10; bases outside the gene matches: 12. The germline V gene encodes CDR1 SGHVS and CDR2 FNYEAQ. The CDR3 spans 16 residues. The CDR3 is CASSQQGQGAGSPLHF. Written as DNA, the CDR3 is TGTGCCAGCAGCCAACAGGGACAGGGAGCTGGCTCACCCCTCCACTTT.

The CDR3 DNA is TGTGCCAGCATCGGACAGGGAGGAACTGAAGCTTTCTTT. It is translated as CASIGQGGTEAFF. The chain recombines TRBV5-6 with TRBJ1-1; 8 bases are a match to TRBD1. CDR3 length: 13 residues. Germline assignment: CDR1 SGHDT and CDR2 YYEEEE. J was trimmed by 5 bases and V by 6 bases; bases with no gene match: 6.

The chain employs TRBV20-1 and TRBJ2-7; a weak D match, TRBD2 (6 bases). The germline gives CDR1 DFQATT, CDR2 SNEGSKA (reference sequence). The V and J ends lost 0 bases and 4 bases respectively, with 16 bases between them. The CDR3 consists of 15 residues. The CDR3 protein is CSARDPLARTYEQYF. For the CDR3, the DNA is TGCAGTGCTAGAGATCCCCTAGCGAGGACGTACGAGCAGTACTTC.

This clonotype occurred a few times. The V call is TRBV4-1, the J call TRBJ2-3, with 8 nucleotides matching TRBD1. The CDR3 covers 16 residues. Germline lookup yields CDR1 MGHRA and CDR2 YSYEKL. Germline trimming cut 1 base from V and 3 bases from J; bases unmatched to any gene: 6. CDR3 DNA: TGCGCCAGCAGCCAAGCCCGGACAGGGCTAACAGATACGCAGTATTTT. It specifies CASSQARTGLTDTQYF.

This clonotype appeared a few times. This chain links TRBV25-1 with TRBJ1-2, with D possibly matching TRBD1 (5 bases). The germline V and J ends were trimmed by 6 bases and 4 bases, with 9 bases remaining between them. This CDR3 has 12 amino acids. Germline CDR1 reads MGHDK; CDR2 reads SYGVNS. The CDR3 loop reads CASREGTYGYTF. The CDR3, as DNA: TGTGCCAGCAGAGAGGGGACCTATGGCTACACCTTC.

This clonotype was recorded a few times. The V and J genes are TRBV4-1 and TRBJ2-1; D ambiguous. The germline V gene has CDR1 MGHRA and CDR2 YSYEKL. V dropped 1 base and J dropped 0 bases, with 7 bases sitting between them. CDR3 length: 15 residues. CDR3 region: CASSQGASSYNEQFF. CDR3 sequence (DNA): TGCGCCAGCAGCCAAGGGGCTAGCTCCTACAATGAGCAGTTCTTC.

This clonotype was counted between two and nine times. This chain connects TRBV27 to TRBJ2-3, with TRBD2 identical over 7 bases. Germline V lookup: CDR1 MNHEY, CDR2 SMNVEV (reference sequence). This CDR3 contains 14 residues. Germline trimming cut 5 bases from V and 4 bases from J; bases unmatched to any gene: 6. The CDR3 coding sequence is TGTGCCAGCAGTGCCCTTGGGGGGGCAGATACGCAGTATTTT. Its protein is CASSALGGADTQYF.

This clonotype has at least ten counts. CDR3 nucleotide sequence: TGCAGTGCGGGGGCCCGGACGAACTACGAGCAGTACTTC. It encodes CSAGARTNYEQYF. The rearrangement joins TRBV20-1 to TRBJ2-7; a possible D gene is TRBD1 (6 bases). The V end was cut by 6 bases, the J end by 3 bases, with 15 bases between. CDR1 DFQATT and CDR2 SNEGSKA come from the germline V gene (reference sequence). This CDR3 has 13 residues.

This clonotype was counted a few times. The chain combines TRBV27 with TRBJ1-5, with D perhaps TRBD1 (6 bases). The length of the CDR3 is 16 residues. V was cut by 5 bases and J by 7 bases, with 21 bases left in between. Germline V gives CDR1 MNHEY, CDR2 SMNVEV (reference sequence). The CDR3 DNA reads as TGTGCCAGCAGTCAGGGAATTCAAGGGGGAAACCAGCCCCAGCATTTT. This codes for CASSQGIQGGNQPQHF.

This rearrangement joins TRBV20-1 to TRBJ2-5; 10 bases fit TRBD2. Germline V CDR1 and CDR2: DFQATT, SNEGSKA (reference sequence). The CDR3 runs 14 residues. The V and J ends lost 5 bases and 3 bases, in that order; junction bases with no gene match: 6. The CDR3: CSAETSGKKETQYF. The DNA for the CDR3 is TGCAGTGCTGAAACTAGCGGGAAAAAAGAGACCCAGTACTTC.

This clonotype was picked up a small number of times. The chain has TRBV24-1 and TRBJ2-3, with D perhaps matching TRBD1 or TRBD2 (5 bases each). V was clipped by 3 bases and J by 7 bases, with 19 bases between them. Germline assignment: CDR1 KGHDR and CDR2 SFDVKD. CDR3 length: 16 amino acids. The CDR3 coding sequence is TGTGCCACCAGTGATCCGGGACCCAGCGCTTCAAATACGCAGTATTTT. Protein product: CATSDPGPSASNTQYF.

The chain joins TRBV9 to TRBJ1-1; D might be TRBD1 (6 bases). The CDR3 covers 16 residues. CDR1 is SGDLS and CDR2 is YYNGEE in the germline V gene. V was cut by 0 bases and J by 0 bases, with 12 bases left in between. CDR3 nucleotides: TGTGCCAGCAGCGTAGAGGGGGGGTCCATGAACACTGAAGCTTTCTTT. As protein: CASSVEGGSMNTEAFF.

The J gene is TRBJ2-7, the V gene TRBV21-1; the tabulated D call, TRBD1, remains unverified against the DNA. TRBV21-1 constitutes a pseudogene. The CDR3 contains 14 residues. The CDR3 region is CAKQGARETYEQYF. In DNA, the CDR3 is TGTGCCAAGCAAGGGGCAAGGGAAACCTACGAGCAGTACTTC.

This clonotype was detected a few times. The rearrangement links TRBV10-3 to TRBJ2-1; 12 bases fit TRBD2. The germline gives CDR1 ENHRY, CDR2 SYGVKD. The V and J ends lost 6 bases and 5 bases, in that order; junction bases with no gene match: 5. This CDR3 spans 15 amino acids. The CDR3 nucleotides are TGTGCCATCAGAGCACTAGCGGGGGGCAACAATGAGCAGTTCTTC. Its translation is CAIRALAGGNNEQFF.

This clonotype was counted between two and nine times. The J gene is TRBJ2-3, the V gene TRBV10-3; maybe TRBD2 (5 bases). In germline, CDR1 is ENHRY, CDR2 SYGVKD. The CDR3 runs to 16 residues. Trimming cost V 6 bases and J 1 base, with 17 bases left between them. The CDR3 nucleotides are TGTGCCATCAGCCCCTGGTTGTTCGGGGGCACAGATACGCAGTATTTT. This gives the protein CAISPWLFGGTDTQYF.

V and J are TRBV12-3 or TRBV12-4 and TRBJ2-5; D remains unclear. V was pared by 8 bases and J by 2 bases, with 9 bases between. This CDR3 is 12 amino acids long. The CDR3 DNA is TGTGCCAGCGCACGAGGACAAGAGACCCAGTACTTC. It specifies CASARGQETQYF.

This rearrangement joins TRBV9 to TRBJ2-2; 7 bases map to TRBD1. V lost 3 bases, J lost 4 bases, and 9 bases stayed unmatched. This CDR3 contains 16 residues. The germline V gene has CDR1 SGDLS and CDR2 YYNGEE. CDR3 amino acids: CASSANNRGSTGELFF. The CDR3 DNA sequence: TGTGCCAGCAGCGCAAACAACAGGGGTAGCACCGGGGAGCTGTTTTTT.

This clonotype was counted between two and nine times. The chain employs TRBV5-1 and TRBJ2-1; 12 bases line up with TRBD2. Germline V gene data show CDR1 as SGHRS and CDR2 as YFSETQ. After removal of 4 bases from V and 7 bases from J, the junction contained 6 bases not matched to a gene. The CDR3 loop spans 15 amino acids. The CDR3 region has the DNA TGCGCCAGCAGCCGGACTAGCGGGATTACGAATGAGCAGTTCTTC. It encodes CASSRTSGITNEQFF.

The CDR3 DNA is TGCGCCAGCAGCTTGGATCCGGACAGGGTGGACACCGGGGAGCTGTTTTTT. Its protein is CASSLDPDRVDTGELFF. The chain joins TRBV5-1 to TRBJ2-2; 8 bases align to TRBD1. CDR3 length: 17 residues. The junction had 7 bases not matched to a gene; V was cut back by 0 bases and J by 3 bases. The germline V gene has CDR1 SGHRS and CDR2 YFSETQ.

The CDR3 spells CASSPYSGRVGSPLHF. In DNA, the CDR3 is TGTGCCAGCAGCCCATACTCGGGCAGGGTAGGATCACCCCTCCACTTT. The chain has TRBV11-2 and TRBJ1-6, with a tentative D call TRBD1 (5 bases). The CDR3 runs 16 residues. Germline CDR1 is SGHAT and CDR2 is FQNNGV. With 5 bases removed from V and 10 bases from J, the gap between germline ends came to 21 bases.

The chain links TRBV14 to TRBJ2-5; D unresolved. The CDR3 contains 15 residues. In germline, CDR1 is SGHDN, CDR2 FVKESK. V lost 2 bases and J 4 bases, leaving 14 bases between the germline ends. CDR3 nucleotides: TGTGCCAGCAGCCAATCTAGGATATTGAGAGAGACCCAGTACTTC. Residues: CASSQSRILRETQYF.

V is TRBV9 and J is TRBJ2-2, with D possibly being TRBD2 (5 bases). The CDR3 extends over 15 amino acids. Germline lookup yields CDR1 SGDLS and CDR2 YYNGEE. The V gene lost 0 bases and the J gene lost 1 base, with 7 bases spanning the gap. The CDR3 DNA reads as TGTGCCAGCAGCGTAGGACGGGAGAACACCGGGGAGCTGTTTTTT. Residues: CASSVGRENTGELFF.

This clonotype appeared a few times. The chain links TRBV5-1 to TRBJ2-3; 10 nucleotides match TRBD2. V trimming: 1 base; J trimming: 2 bases; junction bases outside the gene matches: 4. The CDR3 covers 16 residues. Germline V lookup: CDR1 SGHRS, CDR2 YFSETQ. CDR3 DNA sequence: TGCGCCAGCAGCTTGCGCCTAGCGGGGGTCACAGATACGCAGTATTTT. Translation gives CASSLRLAGVTDTQYF.

This clonotype has a handful of counts. The gene calls are TRBV7-9 and TRBJ2-1; D ambiguous. Germline loops: CDR1 SEHNR, CDR2 FQNEAQ (reference sequence). The CDR3 runs to 15 residues. Trimming pared 4 bases from V and 0 bases from J, leaving 10 bases between. CDR3 in DNA: TGTGCCAGCAGCTCCGGATTTAGCTCCTACAATGAGCAGTTCTTC. Residues: CASSSGFSSYNEQFF.